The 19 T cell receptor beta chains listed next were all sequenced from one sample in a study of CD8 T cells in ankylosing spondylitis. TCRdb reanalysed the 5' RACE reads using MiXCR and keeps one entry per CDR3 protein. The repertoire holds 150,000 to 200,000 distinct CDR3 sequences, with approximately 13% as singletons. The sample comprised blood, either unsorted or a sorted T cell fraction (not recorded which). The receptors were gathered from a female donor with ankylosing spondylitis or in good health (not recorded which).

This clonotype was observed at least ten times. The CDR3 is CASSVGGGLNTEAFF. The CDR3 nucleotides read TGTGCCAGCAGCGTAGGGGGAGGGCTGAACACTGAAGCTTTCTTT. The chain is built from TRBV9 and TRBJ1-1, with D unresolved. Trimming took off 0 bases at V and 0 bases at J, with 9 bases between the two ends. This CDR3 spans 15 amino acids. Germline V gives CDR1 SGDLS, CDR2 YYNGEE.

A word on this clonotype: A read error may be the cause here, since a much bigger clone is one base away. The CDR3 nucleotides are TGTACCAGCAGCAACAGGGGCGCCGGGGTCGAGCAGTTCTTC. This translates into CTSSNRGAGVEQFF. The chain joins TRBV12-3 or TRBV12-4 to TRBJ2-1; TRBD1 matches at 7 bases. The CDR3 is made up of 14 amino acids.

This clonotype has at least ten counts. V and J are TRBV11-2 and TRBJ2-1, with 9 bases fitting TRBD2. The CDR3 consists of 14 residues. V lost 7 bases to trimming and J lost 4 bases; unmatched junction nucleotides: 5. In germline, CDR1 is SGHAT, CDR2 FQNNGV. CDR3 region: CASIATSGYNEQFF. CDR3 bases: TGTGCCAGCATCGCGACTAGCGGTTACAATGAGCAGTTCTTC.

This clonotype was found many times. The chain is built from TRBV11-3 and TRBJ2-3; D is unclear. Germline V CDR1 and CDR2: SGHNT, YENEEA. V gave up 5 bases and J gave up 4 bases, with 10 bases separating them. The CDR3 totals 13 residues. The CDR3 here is CASSPMLPDTQYF. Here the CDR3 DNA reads TGTGCCAGCAGCCCCATGCTGCCAGATACGCAGTATTTT.

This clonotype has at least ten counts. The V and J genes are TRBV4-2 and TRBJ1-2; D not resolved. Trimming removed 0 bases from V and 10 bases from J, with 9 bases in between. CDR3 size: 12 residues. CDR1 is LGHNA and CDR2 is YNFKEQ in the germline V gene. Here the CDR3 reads CASSQDGPLYTF. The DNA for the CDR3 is TGTGCCAGCAGCCAAGATGGTCCTCTCTACACCTTC.

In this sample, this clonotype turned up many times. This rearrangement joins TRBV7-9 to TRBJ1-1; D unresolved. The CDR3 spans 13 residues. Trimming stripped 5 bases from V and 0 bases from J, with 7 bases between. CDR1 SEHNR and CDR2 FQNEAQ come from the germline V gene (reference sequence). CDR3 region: CASSLTMNTEAFF. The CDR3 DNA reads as TGTGCCAGCAGCCTTACTATGAACACTGAAGCTTTCTTT.

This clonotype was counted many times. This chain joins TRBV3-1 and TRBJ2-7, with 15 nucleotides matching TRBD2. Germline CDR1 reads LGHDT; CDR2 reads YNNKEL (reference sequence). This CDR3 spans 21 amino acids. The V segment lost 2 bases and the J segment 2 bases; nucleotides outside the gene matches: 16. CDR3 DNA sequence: TGTGCCAGCAGCCAAAGCCGAGGGACTAGCGGGAGGAGGAGGGCGCCCTACGAGCAGTACTTC. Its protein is CASSQSRGTSGRRRAPYEQYF.

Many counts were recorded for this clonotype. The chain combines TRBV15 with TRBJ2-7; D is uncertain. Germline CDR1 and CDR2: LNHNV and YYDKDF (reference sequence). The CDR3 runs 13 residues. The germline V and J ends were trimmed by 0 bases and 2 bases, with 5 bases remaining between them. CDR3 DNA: TGTGCCACCAGCAGAGACAACACCTACGAGCAGTACTTC. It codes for CATSRDNTYEQYF.

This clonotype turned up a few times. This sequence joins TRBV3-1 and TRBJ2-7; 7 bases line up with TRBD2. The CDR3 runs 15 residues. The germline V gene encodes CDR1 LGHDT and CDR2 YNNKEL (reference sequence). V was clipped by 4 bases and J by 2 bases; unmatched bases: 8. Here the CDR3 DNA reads TGTGCCAGCAGCCGCACCGGGGGGAACACCTACGAGCAGTACTTC. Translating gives CASSRTGGNTYEQYF.

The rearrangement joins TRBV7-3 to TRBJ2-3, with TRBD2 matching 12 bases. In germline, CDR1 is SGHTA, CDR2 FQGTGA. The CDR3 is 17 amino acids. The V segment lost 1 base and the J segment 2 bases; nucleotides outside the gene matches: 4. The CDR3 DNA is TGTGCCAGCAGCTTAAGTGGGACTAGCGGGCCCACAGATACGCAGTATTTT. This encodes CASSLSGTSGPTDTQYF. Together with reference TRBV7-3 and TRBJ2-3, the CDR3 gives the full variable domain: GAGVSQTPSNKVTEKGKYVELRCDPISGHTALYWYRQSLGQGPEFLIYFQGTGAADDSGLPNDRFFAVRPEGSVSTLKIQRTERGDSAVYLCASSLSGTSGPTDTQYFGPGTRLTVL.

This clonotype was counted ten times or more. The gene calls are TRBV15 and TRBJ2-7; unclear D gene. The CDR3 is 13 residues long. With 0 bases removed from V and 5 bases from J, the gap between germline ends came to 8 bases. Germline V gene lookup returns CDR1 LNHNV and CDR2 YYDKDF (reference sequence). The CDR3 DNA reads TGTGCCACCAGCAGAGATCCCAATAACGAGCAGTACTTC. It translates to CATSRDPNNEQYF.

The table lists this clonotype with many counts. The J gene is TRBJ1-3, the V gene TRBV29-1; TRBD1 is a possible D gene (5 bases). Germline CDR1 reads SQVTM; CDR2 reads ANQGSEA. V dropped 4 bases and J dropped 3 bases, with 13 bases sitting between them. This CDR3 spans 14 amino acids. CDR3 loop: CSVVGGSYGNTIYF. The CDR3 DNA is TGCAGCGTTGTGGGGGGTTCTTATGGAAACACCATATATTTT.

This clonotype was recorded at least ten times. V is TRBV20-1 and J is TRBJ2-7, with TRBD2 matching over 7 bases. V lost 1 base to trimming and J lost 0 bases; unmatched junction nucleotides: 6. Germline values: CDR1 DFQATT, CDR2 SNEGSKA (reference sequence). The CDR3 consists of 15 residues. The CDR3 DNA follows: TGCAGTGCTAGAGTCCCCCGGGGGGTCTCCTACGAGCAGTACTTC. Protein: CSARVPRGVSYEQYF.

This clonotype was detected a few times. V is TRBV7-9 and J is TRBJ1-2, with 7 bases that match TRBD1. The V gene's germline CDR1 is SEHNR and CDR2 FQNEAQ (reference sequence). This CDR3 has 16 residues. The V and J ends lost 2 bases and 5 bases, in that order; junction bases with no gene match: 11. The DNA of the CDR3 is TGTGCCAGCAGCTTACTCCGGGACAGCTCCCCTTATGGCTACACCTTC. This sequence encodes CASSLLRDSSPYGYTF.

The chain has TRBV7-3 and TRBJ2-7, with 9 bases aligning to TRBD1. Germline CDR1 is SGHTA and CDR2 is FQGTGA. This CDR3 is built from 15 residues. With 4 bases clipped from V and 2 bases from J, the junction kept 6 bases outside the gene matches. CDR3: CASSYDGTGTYEQYF. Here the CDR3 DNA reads TGTGCCAGCAGCTATGATGGGACAGGGACCTACGAGCAGTACTTC.

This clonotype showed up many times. The DNA of the CDR3 is TGTGCCAGCAGTTTATTCAAATACACCGGGGAGCTGTTTTTT. Protein sequence: CASSLFKYTGELFF. The rearrangement joins TRBV12-3 or TRBV12-4 to TRBJ2-2; D remains ambiguous. The CDR3 runs 14 residues. The V and J ends lost 2 bases and 3 bases respectively, with 7 bases between them.

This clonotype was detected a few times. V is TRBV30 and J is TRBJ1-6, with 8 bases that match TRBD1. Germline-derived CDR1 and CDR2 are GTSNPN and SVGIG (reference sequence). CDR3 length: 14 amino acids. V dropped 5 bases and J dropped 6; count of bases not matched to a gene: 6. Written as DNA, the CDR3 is TGTGCCTGGGACAGGGGTTCTGGTAATTCACCCCTCCACTTT. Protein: CAWDRGSGNSPLHF.

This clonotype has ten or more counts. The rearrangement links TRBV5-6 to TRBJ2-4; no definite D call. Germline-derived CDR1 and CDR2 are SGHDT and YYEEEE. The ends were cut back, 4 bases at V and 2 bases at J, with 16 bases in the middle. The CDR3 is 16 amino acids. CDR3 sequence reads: CASSATYLEPKNIQYF. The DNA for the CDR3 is TGTGCCAGCAGCGCAACGTACCTGGAACCCAAAAACATTCAGTACTTC.

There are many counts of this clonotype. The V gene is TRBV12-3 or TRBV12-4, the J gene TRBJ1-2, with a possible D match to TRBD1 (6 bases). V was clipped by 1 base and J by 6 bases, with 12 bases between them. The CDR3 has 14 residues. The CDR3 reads CASSLGQGSHGYTF. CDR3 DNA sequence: TGTGCCAGCAGTTTAGGGCAGGGGTCCCATGGCTACACCTTC.